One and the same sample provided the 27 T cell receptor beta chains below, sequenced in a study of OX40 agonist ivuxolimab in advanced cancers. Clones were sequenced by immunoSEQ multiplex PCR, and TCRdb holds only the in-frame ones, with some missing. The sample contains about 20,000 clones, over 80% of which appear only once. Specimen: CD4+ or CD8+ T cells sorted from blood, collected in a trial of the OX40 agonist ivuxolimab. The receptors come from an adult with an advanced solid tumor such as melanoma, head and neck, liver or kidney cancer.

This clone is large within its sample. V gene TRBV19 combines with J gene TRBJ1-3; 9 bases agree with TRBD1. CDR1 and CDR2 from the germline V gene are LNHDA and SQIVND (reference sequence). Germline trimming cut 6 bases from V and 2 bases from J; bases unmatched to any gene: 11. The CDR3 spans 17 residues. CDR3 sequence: CASSQTLTGGPGNTIYF. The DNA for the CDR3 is TGTGCCAGTAGCCAAACCCTGACAGGGGGGCCTGGAAACACCATATATTTT.

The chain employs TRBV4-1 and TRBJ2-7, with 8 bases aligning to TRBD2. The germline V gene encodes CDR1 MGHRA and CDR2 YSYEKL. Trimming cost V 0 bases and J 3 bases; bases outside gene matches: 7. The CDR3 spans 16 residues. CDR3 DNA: TGCGCCAGCAGCCAAGATGGGAGCGGGGGCGTCTACGAGCAGTACTTC. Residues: CASSQDGSGGVYEQYF.

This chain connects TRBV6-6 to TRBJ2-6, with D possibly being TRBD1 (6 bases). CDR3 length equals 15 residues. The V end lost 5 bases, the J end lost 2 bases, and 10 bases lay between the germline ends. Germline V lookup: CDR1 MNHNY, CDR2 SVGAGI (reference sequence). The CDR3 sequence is CASSNTGTGANVLTF. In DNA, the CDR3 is TGTGCCAGCAGTAATACAGGGACTGGGGCCAACGTCCTGACTTTC.

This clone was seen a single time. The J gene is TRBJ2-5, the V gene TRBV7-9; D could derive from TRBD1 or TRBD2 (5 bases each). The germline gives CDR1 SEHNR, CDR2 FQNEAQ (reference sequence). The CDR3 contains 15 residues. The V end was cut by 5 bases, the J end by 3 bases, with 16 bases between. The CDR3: CASSQVRDGKETQYF. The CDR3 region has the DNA TGTGCCAGCAGCCAAGTTCGGGACGGTAAAGAGACCCAGTACTTC.

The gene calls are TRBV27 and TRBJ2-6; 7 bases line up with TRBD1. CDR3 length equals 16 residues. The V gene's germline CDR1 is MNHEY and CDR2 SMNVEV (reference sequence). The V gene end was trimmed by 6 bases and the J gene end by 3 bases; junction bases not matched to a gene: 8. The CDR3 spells CASSATGTFGANVLTF. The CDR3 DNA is TGTGCCAGCAGCGCGACAGGGACGTTTGGGGCCAACGTCCTGACTTTC. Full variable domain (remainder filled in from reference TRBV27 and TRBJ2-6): EAQVTQNPRYLITVTGKKLTVTCSQNMNHEYMSWYRQDPGLGLRQIYYSMNVEVTDKGDVPEGYKVSRKEKRNFPLILESPSPNQTSLYFCASSATGTFGANVLTFGAGSRLTVL.

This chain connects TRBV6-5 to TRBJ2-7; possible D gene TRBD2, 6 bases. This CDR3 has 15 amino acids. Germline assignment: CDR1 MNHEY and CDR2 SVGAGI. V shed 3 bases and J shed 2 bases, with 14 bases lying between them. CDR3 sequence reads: CASSYTLPGAYEQYF. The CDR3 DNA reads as TGTGCCAGCAGTTATACTCTCCCGGGGGCCTACGAGCAGTACTTC.

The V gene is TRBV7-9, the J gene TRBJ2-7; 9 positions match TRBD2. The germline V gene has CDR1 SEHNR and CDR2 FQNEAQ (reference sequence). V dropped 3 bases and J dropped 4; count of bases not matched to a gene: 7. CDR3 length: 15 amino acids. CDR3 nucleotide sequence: TGTGCCAGCAGCTTCGGGGATAGCGGGGGATACGAGCAGTACTTC. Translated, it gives CASSFGDSGGYEQYF.

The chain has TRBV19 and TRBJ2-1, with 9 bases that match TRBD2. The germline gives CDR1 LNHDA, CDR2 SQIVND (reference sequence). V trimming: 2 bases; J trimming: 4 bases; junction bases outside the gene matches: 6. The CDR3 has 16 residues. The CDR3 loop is CASSILGLAGYNEQFF. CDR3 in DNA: TGTGCCAGTAGTATATTAGGCCTAGCGGGATACAATGAGCAGTTCTTC.

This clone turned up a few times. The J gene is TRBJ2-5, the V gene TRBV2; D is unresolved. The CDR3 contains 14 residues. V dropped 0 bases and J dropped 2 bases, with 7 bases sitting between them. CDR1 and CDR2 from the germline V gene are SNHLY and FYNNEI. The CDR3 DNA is TGTGCCAGCAGTGAAGCATGGGCGCAAGAGACCCAGTACTTC. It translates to CASSEAWAQETQYF. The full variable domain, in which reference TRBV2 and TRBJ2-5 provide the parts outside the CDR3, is EPEVTQTPSHQVTQMGQEVILRCVPISNHLYFYWYRQILGQKVEFLVSFYNNEISEKSEIFDDQFSVERPDGSNFTLKIRSTKLEDSAMYFCASSEAWAQETQYFGPGTRLLVL.

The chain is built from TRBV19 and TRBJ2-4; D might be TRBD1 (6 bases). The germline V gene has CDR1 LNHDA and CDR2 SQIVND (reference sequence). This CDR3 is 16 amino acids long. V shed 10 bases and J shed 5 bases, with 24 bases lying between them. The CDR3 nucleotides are TGTGCCATACAACCGCTTCCGAGGACAGAAGAAAACATTCAGTACTTC. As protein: CAIQPLPRTEENIQYF.

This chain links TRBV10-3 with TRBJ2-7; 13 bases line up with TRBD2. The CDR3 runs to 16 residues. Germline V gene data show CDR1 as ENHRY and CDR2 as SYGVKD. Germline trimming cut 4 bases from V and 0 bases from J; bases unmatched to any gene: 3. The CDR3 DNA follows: TGTGCCATCAGTGGATGGACTAGCGGGAGCTCCTACGAGCAGTACTTC. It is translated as CAISGWTSGSSYEQYF.

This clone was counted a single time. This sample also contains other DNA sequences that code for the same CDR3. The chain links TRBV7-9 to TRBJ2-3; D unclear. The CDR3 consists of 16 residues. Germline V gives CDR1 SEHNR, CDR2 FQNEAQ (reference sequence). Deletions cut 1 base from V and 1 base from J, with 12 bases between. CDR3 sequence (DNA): TGTGCCAGCAGCTTAGGAGAGGTTAGGCGCACAGATACGCAGTATTTT. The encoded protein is CASSLGEVRRTDTQYF.

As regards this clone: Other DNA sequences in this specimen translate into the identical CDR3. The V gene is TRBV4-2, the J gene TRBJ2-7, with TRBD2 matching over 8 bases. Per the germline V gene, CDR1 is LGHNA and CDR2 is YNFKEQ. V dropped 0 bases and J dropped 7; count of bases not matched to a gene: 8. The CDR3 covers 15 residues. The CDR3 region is CASSQDPGGPGEQYF. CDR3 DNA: TGTGCCAGCAGCCAAGACCCGGGGGGGCCGGGGGAGCAGTACTTC.

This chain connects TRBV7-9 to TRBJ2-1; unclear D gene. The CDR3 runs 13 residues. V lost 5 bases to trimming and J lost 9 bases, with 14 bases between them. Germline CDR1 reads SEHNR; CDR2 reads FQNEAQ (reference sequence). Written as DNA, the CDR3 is TGTGCCAGCAGCCCCAACCTGGGCGGTGAGCAGTTCTTC. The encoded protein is CASSPNLGGEQFF.

Here the CDR3 reads CASSVSVGVGNEQFF. CDR3 coding DNA: TGTGCCAGCAGCGTATCCGTGGGAGTTGGCAATGAGCAGTTCTTC. V gene TRBV9 combines with J gene TRBJ2-1, with D perhaps TRBD2 (5 bases). CDR1 and CDR2 from the germline V gene are SGDLS and YYNGEE. The CDR3 is 15 residues long. V shed 1 base and J shed 6 bases, with 14 bases lying between them.

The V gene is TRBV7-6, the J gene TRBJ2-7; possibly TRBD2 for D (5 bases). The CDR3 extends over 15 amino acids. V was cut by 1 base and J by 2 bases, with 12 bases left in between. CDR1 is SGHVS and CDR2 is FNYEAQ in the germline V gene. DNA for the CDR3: TGTGCCAGCAGCTTAGTGGGCGGGCCAACCTACGAGCAGTACTTC. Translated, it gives CASSLVGGPTYEQYF.

CDR3 nucleotide sequence: TGTGCCTTGAACCGGGTCCCTTTTGGGGCCAACGTCCTGACTTTC. Encoded protein: CALNRVPFGANVLTF. The chain combines TRBV30 with TRBJ2-6; D remains unclear. The V and J ends lost 7 bases and 3 bases respectively, with 16 bases between them. The V gene's germline CDR1 is GTSNPN and CDR2 SVGIG (reference sequence). This CDR3 has 15 residues. Complete variable domain (other parts from reference TRBV30 and TRBJ2-6): SQTIHQWPATLVQPVGSPLSLECTVEGTSNPNLYWYRQAAGRGLQLLFYSVGIGQISSEVPQNLSASRPQDRQFILSSKKLLLSDSGFYLCALNRVPFGANVLTFGAGSRLTVL.

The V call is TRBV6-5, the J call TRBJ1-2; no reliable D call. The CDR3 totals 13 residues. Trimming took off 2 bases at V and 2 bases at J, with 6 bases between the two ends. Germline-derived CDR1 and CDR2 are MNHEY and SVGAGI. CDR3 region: CASSYKHNYGYTF. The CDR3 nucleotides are TGTGCCAGCAGTTACAAGCACAACTATGGCTACACCTTC.

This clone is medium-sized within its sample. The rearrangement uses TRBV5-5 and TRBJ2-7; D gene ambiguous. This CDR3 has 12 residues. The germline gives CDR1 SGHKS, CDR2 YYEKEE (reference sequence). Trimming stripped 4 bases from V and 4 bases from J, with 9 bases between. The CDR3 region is CASSLDLYEQYF. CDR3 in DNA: TGTGCCAGCAGCCTGGACCTATACGAGCAGTACTTC.

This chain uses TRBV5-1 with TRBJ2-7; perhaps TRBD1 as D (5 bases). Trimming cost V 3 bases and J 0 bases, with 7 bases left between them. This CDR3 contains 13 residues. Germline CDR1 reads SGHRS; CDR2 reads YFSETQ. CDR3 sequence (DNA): TGCGCCAGCAGCTCGGACAACTCCTACGAGCAGTACTTC. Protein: CASSSDNSYEQYF.

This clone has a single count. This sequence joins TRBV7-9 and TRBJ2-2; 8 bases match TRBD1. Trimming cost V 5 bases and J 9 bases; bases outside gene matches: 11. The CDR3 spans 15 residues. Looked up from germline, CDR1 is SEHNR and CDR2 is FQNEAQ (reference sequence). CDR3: CASSAQGARFRELFF. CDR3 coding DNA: TGTGCCAGCAGCGCCCAGGGGGCACGGTTCAGGGAGCTGTTTTTT. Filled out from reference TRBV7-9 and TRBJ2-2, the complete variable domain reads DTGVSQNPRHKITKRGQNVTFRCDPISEHNRLYWYRQTLGQGPEFLTYFQNEAQLEKSRLLSDRFSAERPKGSFSTLEIQRTEQGDSAMYLCASSAQGARFRELFFGEGSRLTVL.

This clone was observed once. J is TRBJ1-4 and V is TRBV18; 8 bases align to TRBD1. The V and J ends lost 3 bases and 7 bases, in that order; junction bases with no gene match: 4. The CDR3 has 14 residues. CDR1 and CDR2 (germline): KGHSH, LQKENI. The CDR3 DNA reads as TGTGCCAGCTCACCGGACAGGGAGGTTGAAAAACTGTTTTTT. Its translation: CASSPDREVEKLFF.

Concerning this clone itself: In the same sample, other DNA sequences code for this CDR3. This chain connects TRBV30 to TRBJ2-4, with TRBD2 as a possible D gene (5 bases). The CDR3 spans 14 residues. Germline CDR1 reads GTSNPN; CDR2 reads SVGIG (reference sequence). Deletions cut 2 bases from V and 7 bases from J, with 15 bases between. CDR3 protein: CAWSTLRPGNIQYF. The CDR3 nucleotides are TGTGCCTGGAGTACTCTCCGACCGGGGAACATTCAGTACTTC.

The CDR3 spells CASSERGTSTDTQYF. The CDR3 DNA reads TGTGCCAGCAGCGAGCGGGGGACTAGCACAGATACGCAGTATTTT. This chain connects TRBV6-6 to TRBJ2-3; 8 bases map to TRBD2. J was trimmed by 0 bases and V by 6 bases; bases with no gene match: 5. Germline V gene sequence: CDR1 MNHNY, CDR2 SVGAGI (reference sequence). This CDR3 has 15 residues.

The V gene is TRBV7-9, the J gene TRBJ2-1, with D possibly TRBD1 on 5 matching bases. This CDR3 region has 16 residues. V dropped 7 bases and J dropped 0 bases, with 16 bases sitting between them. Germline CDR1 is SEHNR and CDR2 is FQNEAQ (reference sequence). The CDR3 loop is CASISPGSSSYNEQFF. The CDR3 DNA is TGTGCCAGCATTTCCCCAGGGTCCTCCTCCTACAATGAGCAGTTCTTC.

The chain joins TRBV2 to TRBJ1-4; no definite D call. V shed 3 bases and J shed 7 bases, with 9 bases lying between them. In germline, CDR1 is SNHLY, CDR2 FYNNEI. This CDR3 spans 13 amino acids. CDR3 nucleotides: TGTGCCAGCAGTGAGATCAGTGCTGAAAAACTGTTTTTT. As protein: CASSEISAEKLFF. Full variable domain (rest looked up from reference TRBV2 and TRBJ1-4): EPEVTQTPSHQVTQMGQEVILRCVPISNHLYFYWYRQILGQKVEFLVSFYNNEISEKSEIFDDQFSVERPDGSNFTLKIRSTKLEDSAMYFCASSEISAEKLFFGSGTQLSVL.

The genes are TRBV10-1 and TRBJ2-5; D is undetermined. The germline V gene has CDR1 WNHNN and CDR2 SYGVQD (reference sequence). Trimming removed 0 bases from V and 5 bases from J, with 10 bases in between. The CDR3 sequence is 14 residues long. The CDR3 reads CASSESGPWETQYF. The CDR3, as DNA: TGCGCCAGCAGTGAGTCCGGACCGTGGGAGACCCAGTACTTC.